The 23 T cell receptor beta chains listed next were all sequenced from one sample in a study of T cell responses to AZD1222 COVID-19 vaccine. Profiled with immunoSEQ multiplex PCR; TCRdb holds only in-frame clones, not every one. The repertoire has fewer than 90,000 clones, about nine tenths of them found once; the top ten carry 11%. Sequenced here: peripheral blood, sampled 28 days after the second AZD1222 dose. These receptors all come from an adult who received the AZD1222 COVID-19 vaccine.

V is TRBV7-2 and J is TRBJ2-3, with 7 bases lining up with TRBD1. Trimming removed 4 bases from V and 6 bases from J; junction bases left unmatched: 13. In germline, CDR1 is SGHTA, CDR2 FQGNSA. The CDR3 has 16 residues. CDR3 in amino acids: CASSSGPGQGVDTQYF. As DNA, the CDR3 is TGTGCCAGCAGCTCTGGGCCGGGGCAGGGGGTGGATACGCAGTATTTT. The variable domain in full, completed from reference TRBV7-2 and TRBJ2-3, reads GAGVSQSPSNKVTEKGKDVELRCDPISGHTALYWYRQSLGQGLEFLIYFQGNSAPDKSGLPSDRFSAERTGGSVSTLTIQRTQQEDSAVYLCASSSGPGQGVDTQYFGPGTRLTVL.

J is TRBJ2-2 and V is TRBV6-6, with D unclear. The CDR3 has 9 residues. V gave up 10 bases and J gave up 6 bases, with 3 bases separating them. Germline V gene sequence: CDR1 MNHNY, CDR2 SVGAGI (reference sequence). CDR3 DNA sequence: TGTGCCAACCCCGGGGAGCTGTTTTTT. Protein product: CANPGELFF.

The chain is built from TRBV19 and TRBJ2-1; D assignment may be TRBD1 or TRBD2 (5 bases each). CDR3 length: 18 amino acids. Germline V gene data show CDR1 as LNHDA and CDR2 as SQIVND (reference sequence). V was trimmed by 1 base and J by 0 bases, leaving 16 bases between them. CDR3 DNA sequence: TGTGCCAGTAGTATAGGCTACCCGGGACGGTACTCCTACAATGAGCAGTTCTTC. It specifies CASSIGYPGRYSYNEQFF.

This sequence joins TRBV7-6 and TRBJ1-6, with D tentatively TRBD1 (5 bases). The length of the CDR3 is 14 residues. Germline-derived CDR1 and CDR2 are SGHVS and FNYEAQ. Between the trimmed V and J ends, which lost 1 base and 10 bases, there was a span of 11 bases. Here the CDR3 DNA reads TGTGCCAGCAGCTTAGGGGGACTTCGGTCACCCCTCCACTTT. It translates to CASSLGGLRSPLHF. Full variable domain (outside the CDR3, taken from reference TRBV7-6 and TRBJ1-6): GAGVSQSPRYKVTKRGQDVALRCDPISGHVSLYWYRQALGQGPEFLTYFNYEAQQDKSGLPNDRFSAERPEGSISTLTIQRTEQRDSAMYRCASSLGGLRSPLHFGNGTRLTVT.

This clone occurred once. This chain joins TRBV30 and TRBJ2-1; the D gene could be TRBD1 or TRBD2 (5 bases each). The V end was cut by 1 base, the J end by 7 bases, with 8 bases between. Germline V lookup: CDR1 GTSNPN, CDR2 SVGIG (reference sequence). This CDR3 has 12 residues. CDR3 coding DNA: TGTGCCTGGAGTGGTGGGGGTAATGAGCAGTTCTTC. Amino acid sequence: CAWSGGGNEQFF.

The gene calls are TRBV10-1 and TRBJ1-1; 10 bases match TRBD1. Germline CDR1 and CDR2: WNHNN and SYGVQD (reference sequence). J was trimmed by 0 bases and V by 6 bases; bases with no gene match: 1. The CDR3 covers 14 residues. CDR3 sequence: CASSGTGVNTEAFF. CDR3 DNA sequence: TGCGCCAGCAGCGGGACAGGGGTGAACACTGAAGCTTTCTTT.

Details on this clone: Mismatch with germline at one junction end may stem from a read error. This sequence joins TRBV7-7 and TRBJ1-3; D remains ambiguous. The CDR3 length is 14 residues. The germline gives CDR1 SSHAT, CDR2 FNYEAQ (reference sequence). Written as DNA, the CDR3 is TGTGCTAGCAGCCCCGGTGGTGCCGGGAACACCATATATTTT. Translation: CASSPGGAGNTIYF.

This clone occurred a few times. Other nucleotide sequences in the sample specify the same CDR3. The gene calls are TRBV5-1 and TRBJ1-4; D ambiguous. Deletions cut 2 bases from V and 2 bases from J, with 10 bases between. Per the germline V gene, CDR1 is SGHRS and CDR2 is YFSETQ. The CDR3 has 15 amino acids. This CDR3 is CASSLGRGTNEKLFF. Written as DNA, the CDR3 is TGCGCCAGCAGCTTAGGTAGAGGGACTAATGAAAAACTGTTTTTT.

The genes are TRBV7-9 and TRBJ1-1, with D unclear. CDR1 and CDR2 from the germline V gene are SEHNR and FQNEAQ (reference sequence). V was shortened by 6 bases and J by 3 bases, with 20 bases between the two germline ends. The length of the CDR3 is 16 residues. The CDR3 sequence is CASSPGNYKSHTEAFF. The CDR3 DNA is TGTGCCAGCAGTCCCGGGAACTATAAGAGCCACACTGAAGCTTTCTTT.

The V call is TRBV6-6, the J call TRBJ1-1; TRBD1 matches 7 bases. Trimming at V came to 5 bases and at J to 5 bases, leaving 5 bases not matched to a gene. Germline V CDR1 and CDR2: MNHNY, SVGAGI (reference sequence). This CDR3 has 13 amino acids. The CDR3 region is CASSDRVGTEAFF. In DNA form, the CDR3 reads TGTGCCAGCAGTGACAGGGTTGGGACTGAAGCTTTCTTT.

The V and J genes are TRBV7-2 and TRBJ1-2; D remains unclear. V was clipped by 5 bases and J by 4 bases, with 14 bases between them. The germline V gene has CDR1 SGHTA and CDR2 FQGNSA. The CDR3 is made up of 14 amino acids. The CDR3 reads CASSPFQRSYGYTF. The CDR3 nucleotides read TGTGCCAGCAGCCCATTCCAGCGTTCCTATGGCTACACCTTC.

The V call is TRBV18, the J call TRBJ1-1; tentative D call: TRBD1 (5 bases). CDR1 KGHSH and CDR2 LQKENI come from the germline V gene. Trimming removed 7 bases from V and 5 bases from J, with 17 bases in between. The CDR3 loop spans 14 amino acids. DNA for the CDR3: TGTGCCAGCTTGCAAACATGGGGGGATACTGAAGCTTTCTTT. It codes for CASLQTWGDTEAFF.

The chain carries TRBV6-5 and TRBJ2-3; TRBD2 matches at 8 bases. The ends lost 7 bases at V and 8 bases at J; junction bases unmatched: 14. Germline V gives CDR1 MNHEY, CDR2 SVGAGI. The CDR3 length is 15 residues. The CDR3 here is CASNQLSGMRRTQYF. The CDR3 DNA follows: TGTGCCAGCAACCAACTTAGCGGGATGAGGCGTACGCAGTATTTT.

This rearrangement joins TRBV5-8 to TRBJ2-3; D might be TRBD1 (5 bases). The CDR3 loop spans 15 amino acids. V lost 0 bases and J lost 0, with 8 bases in between. Germline V gene sequence: CDR1 SGHTS, CDR2 YDEGEE. The CDR3 region has the DNA TGTGCCAGCAGCTTGGGGGGCCGTAGCACAGATACGCAGTATTTT. Its protein product is CASSLGGRSTDTQYF. Variable domain in full (rest from reference TRBV5-8 and TRBJ2-3): EAGVTQSPTHLIKTRGQQATLRCSPISGHTSVYWYQQALGLGLQFLLWYDEGEERNRGNFPPRFSGRQFPNYSSELNVNALELEDSALYLCASSLGGRSTDTQYFGPGTRLTVL.

The chain joins TRBV6-6 to TRBJ1-1, with no clear D. Between the trimmed V and J ends, which lost 6 bases and 5 bases, there was a span of 19 bases. This CDR3 is built from 15 residues. Germline V gene lookup returns CDR1 MNHNY and CDR2 SVGAGI (reference sequence). The DNA of the CDR3 is TGTGCCAGCAGCTCGGCAGGTTACCAAGGGACTGAAGCTTTCTTT. It yields the protein CASSSAGYQGTEAFF.

The chain carries TRBV28 and TRBJ2-1; D unresolved. The V gene's germline CDR1 is MDHEN and CDR2 SYDVKM. V was pared by 7 bases and J by 0 bases, with 10 bases between. CDR3 size: 14 residues. The CDR3 DNA sequence: TGTGCCAGCACCAGGCCTGGCTCCTACAATGAGCAGTTCTTC. Its translation: CASTRPGSYNEQFF.

The rearrangement uses TRBV3-1 (or the pseudogene TRBV3-2) and TRBJ1-6, with D perhaps matching TRBD1 (6 bases). Germline V CDR1 and CDR2: LGHDT, YNNKEL (reference sequence). The CDR3 is 18 amino acids. Trimming pared 0 bases from V and 3 bases from J, leaving 15 bases between. This CDR3 is CASSQEGAGAIYNSPLHF. DNA for the CDR3: TGTGCCAGCAGCCAAGAGGGGGCAGGGGCCATCTATAATTCACCCCTCCACTTT.

Remarks on this clone: Within the sample, other DNA sequences also encode this same CDR3. The chain links TRBV24-1 to TRBJ2-7; D is unclear. V lost 3 bases, J lost 2 bases, and 13 bases lay in between. The germline CDR1 and CDR2 sequences are KGHDR and SFDVKD. The CDR3 consists of 15 residues. CDR3 nucleotides: TGTGCCACCAGTGATCCGAGGACGGGCGCCTACGAGCAGTACTTC. Translating gives CATSDPRTGAYEQYF.

About this clone: The sample carries other DNA sequences with the same CDR3. The chain joins TRBV30 to TRBJ1-5; D gene ambiguous. V was clipped by 0 bases and J by 4 bases, with 7 bases between them. This CDR3 is built from 13 residues. Germline V CDR1 and CDR2: GTSNPN, SVGIG (reference sequence). In DNA, the CDR3 is TGTGCCTGGAGTGTCGGCCCTAATCAGCCCCAGCATTTT. Translation gives CAWSVGPNQPQHF.

The chain is built from TRBV4-1 and TRBJ1-2; D is unclear. The CDR3 extends over 12 amino acids. Trimming left V 1 base short and J 3 bases short, with 3 bases between. Germline CDR1 reads MGHRA; CDR2 reads YSYEKL. CDR3 bases: TGCGCCAGCAGCCAAGGGGACTATGGCTACACCTTC. Translated: CASSQGDYGYTF.

The chain is built from TRBV28 and TRBJ2-7; 9 bases map to TRBD2. The CDR3 extends over 17 amino acids. J was trimmed by 3 bases and V by 4 bases; bases with no gene match: 13. CDR1 is MDHEN, CDR2 SYDVKM, per germline. This chain's CDR3 is CASSSALLAGQDYEQYF. The CDR3 DNA reads TGTGCCAGCAGTTCAGCATTACTAGCGGGCCAAGACTACGAGCAGTACTTC.

The chain joins TRBV11-1 to TRBJ2-5; tentatively, D is TRBD1 (5 bases). This CDR3 has 15 amino acids. V was clipped by 3 bases and J by 2 bases, with 13 bases between them. CDR1 and CDR2 (germline): SGHAT, FQDESV (reference sequence). The CDR3 region has the DNA TGTGCCAGCAGCTTTTGGCAGGGCCGACAAGAGACCCAGTACTTC. It specifies CASSFWQGRQETQYF.

This clone appeared a single time. The chain links TRBV2 to TRBJ1-5; the D gene is possibly TRBD1 (5 bases). The CDR3 length is 14 residues. CDR1 is SNHLY and CDR2 is FYNNEI in the germline V gene. V was pared by 5 bases and J by 5 bases, with 13 bases between. The CDR3 loop reads CASSLQGMDQPQHF. DNA for the CDR3: TGTGCCAGCAGTTTGCAGGGAATGGATCAGCCCCAGCATTTT.